The sample holds a few counts of the clone carrying this T cell receptor (beta chain). Its antigen remains unknown. Through a sample-barcoded 5' primer and a J-beta primer mix, a second PCR was run for about 6 to 11 cycles. TCRdb ran MiXCR on the 5' RACE reads and lists one entry per CDR3 protein. The sample includes around 800,000 distinct CDR3 sequences, less than 80% of them seen just once. The data belong to a study of blood T cells in healthy people across ages. General observations from the study: In long-lived donors, naive CD4+ cell counts and diversity exceeded those of aged donors. Roughly linear age-related decline in beta diversity appeared, significant by age around 38.

Germline V gene data show CDR1 as MNHEY and CDR2 as SMNVEV (reference sequence). This CDR3 has 13 amino acids. V was shortened by 1 base and J by 11 bases, with 14 bases between the two germline ends. The sequenced sample consisted of blood. This sequence was found in a man aged 25-40 years in good health. The chain joins TRBV27 to TRBJ2-5, with D tentatively TRBD1 or TRBD2 (6 bases each). CDR3 amino acids: CASSLFRGREQYF. The CDR3 region has the DNA TGTGCCAGCAGTTTATTCAGGGGTCGGGAGCAGTACTTC.